This record concerns one TCR beta chain sequence. The sample comes from a study of preoperative IRX-2 immunotherapy in early breast cancer. Treatment: preoperative locoregional IRX-2 cytokine immunotherapy. Preoperative locoregional IRX-2 cytokine immunotherapy was tested in the phase Ib source study. The CDR3 spans 13 residues. Looked up from germline, CDR1 is MNHGY and CDR2 is SAAAGT. V gave up 10 bases and J gave up 1 base, with 13 bases separating them. Method: immunoSEQ multiplex PCR; TCRdb's copy keeps in-frame clones and lacks some. The sample shows about 98,000 clones, around 86% of them seen only once.

The clonotype originates from a human donor with breast cancer. The rearrangement joins TRBV6-8 to TRBJ1-1; D ambiguous. The sample here was tumor tissue, taken after IRX-2 immunotherapy. CDR3 sequence: CATSSDGNTEAFF. The CDR3 DNA follows: TGTGCCACCTCCTCAGACGGGAACACTGAAGCTTTCTTT.